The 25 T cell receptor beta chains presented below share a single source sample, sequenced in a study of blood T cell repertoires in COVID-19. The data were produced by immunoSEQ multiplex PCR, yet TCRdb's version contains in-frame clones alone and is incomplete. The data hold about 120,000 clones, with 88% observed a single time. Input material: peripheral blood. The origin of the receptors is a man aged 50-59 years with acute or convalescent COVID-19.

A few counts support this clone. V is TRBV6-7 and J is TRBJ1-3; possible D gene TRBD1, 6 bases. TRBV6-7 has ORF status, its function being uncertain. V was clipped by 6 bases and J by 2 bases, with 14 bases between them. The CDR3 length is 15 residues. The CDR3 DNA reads TGTGCCAGCAGCTTCAGACAGGTGCCTGGAAACACCATATATTTT. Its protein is CASSFRQVPGNTIYF.

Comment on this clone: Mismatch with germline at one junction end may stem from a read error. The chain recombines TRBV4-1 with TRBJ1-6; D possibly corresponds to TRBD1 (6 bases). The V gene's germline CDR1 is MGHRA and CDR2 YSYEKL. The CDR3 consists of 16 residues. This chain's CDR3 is CASSQDLAGDKSPLHF. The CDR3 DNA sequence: TGCGCCAGCAGCCAAGATCTTGCAGGGGATAAATCACCCCTCCACTTT.

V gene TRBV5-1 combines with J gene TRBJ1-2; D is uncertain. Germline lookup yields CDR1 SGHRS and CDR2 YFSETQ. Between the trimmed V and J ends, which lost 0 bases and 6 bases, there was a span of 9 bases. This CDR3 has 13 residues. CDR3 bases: TGCGCCAGCAGCTTGGGGGAGCCAAATGGCTACACCTTC. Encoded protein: CASSLGEPNGYTF.

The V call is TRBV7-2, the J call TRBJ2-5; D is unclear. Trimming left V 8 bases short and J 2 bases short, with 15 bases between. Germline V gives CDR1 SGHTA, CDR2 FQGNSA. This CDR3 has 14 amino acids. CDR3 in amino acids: CASRFRARQETQYF. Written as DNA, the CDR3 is TGTGCCAGCCGATTCAGAGCGCGTCAAGAGACCCAGTACTTC.

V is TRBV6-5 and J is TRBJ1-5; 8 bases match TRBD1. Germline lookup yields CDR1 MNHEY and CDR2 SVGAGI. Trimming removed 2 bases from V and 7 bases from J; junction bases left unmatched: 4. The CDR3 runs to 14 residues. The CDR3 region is CASSYRQGYQPQHF. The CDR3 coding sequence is TGTGCCAGCAGTTACAGACAGGGGTACCAGCCCCAGCATTTT.

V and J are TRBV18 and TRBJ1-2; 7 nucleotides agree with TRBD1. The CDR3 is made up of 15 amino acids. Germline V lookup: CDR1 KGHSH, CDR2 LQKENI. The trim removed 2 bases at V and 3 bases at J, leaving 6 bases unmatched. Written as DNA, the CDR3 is TGTGCCAGCTCACCAATTTCCAGGGGGGACTATGGCTACACCTTC. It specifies CASSPISRGDYGYTF.

The DNA for the CDR3 is TGTGCCAGCAGTGGAGAGGTTACCAATCAGCCCCAGCATTTT. This translates into CASSGEVTNQPQHF. The chain has TRBV2 and TRBJ1-5, with unresolved D. The V gene's germline CDR1 is SNHLY and CDR2 FYNNEI. This CDR3 has 14 amino acids. Deletions cut 4 bases from V and 3 bases from J, with 10 bases between. Full variable domain (outside the CDR3, taken from reference TRBV2 and TRBJ1-5): EPEVTQTPSHQVTQMGQEVILRCVPISNHLYFYWYRQILGQKVEFLVSFYNNEISEKSEIFDDQFSVERPDGSNFTLKIRSTKLEDSAMYFCASSGEVTNQPQHFGDGTRLSIL.

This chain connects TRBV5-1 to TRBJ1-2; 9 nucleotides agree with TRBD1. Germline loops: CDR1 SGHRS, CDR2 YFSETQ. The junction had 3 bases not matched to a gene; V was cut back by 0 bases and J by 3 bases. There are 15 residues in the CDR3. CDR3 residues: CASSLDGQGHYGYTF. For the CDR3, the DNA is TGCGCCAGCAGCTTGGATGGACAGGGGCACTATGGCTACACCTTC.

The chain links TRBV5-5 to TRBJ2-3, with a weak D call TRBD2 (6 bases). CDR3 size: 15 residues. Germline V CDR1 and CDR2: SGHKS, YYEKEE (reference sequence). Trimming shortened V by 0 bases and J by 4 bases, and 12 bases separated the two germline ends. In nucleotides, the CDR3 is TGTGCCAGCAGCTTGGTGACACCGGGGGCAGATACGCAGTATTTT. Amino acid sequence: CASSLVTPGADTQYF.

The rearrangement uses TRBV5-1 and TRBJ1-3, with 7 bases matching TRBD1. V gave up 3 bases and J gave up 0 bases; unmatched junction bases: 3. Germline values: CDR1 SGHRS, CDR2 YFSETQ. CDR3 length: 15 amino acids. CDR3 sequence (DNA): TGCGCCAGCAGCTCCGGGACAGACTCTGGAAACACCATATATTTT. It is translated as CASSSGTDSGNTIYF.

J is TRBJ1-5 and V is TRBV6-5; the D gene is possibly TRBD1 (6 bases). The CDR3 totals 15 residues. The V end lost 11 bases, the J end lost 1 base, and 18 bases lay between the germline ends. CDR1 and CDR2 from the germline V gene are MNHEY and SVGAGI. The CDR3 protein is CAGPQGTWSNQPQHF. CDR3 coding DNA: TGTGCCGGGCCTCAGGGGACCTGGAGCAATCAGCCCCAGCATTTT.

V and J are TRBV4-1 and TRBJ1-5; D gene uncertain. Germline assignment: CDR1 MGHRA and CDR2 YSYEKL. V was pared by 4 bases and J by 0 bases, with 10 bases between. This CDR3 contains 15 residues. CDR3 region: CASSLEGNSNQPQHF. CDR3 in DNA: TGCGCCAGCAGCCTTGAGGGAAATAGCAATCAGCCCCAGCATTTT.

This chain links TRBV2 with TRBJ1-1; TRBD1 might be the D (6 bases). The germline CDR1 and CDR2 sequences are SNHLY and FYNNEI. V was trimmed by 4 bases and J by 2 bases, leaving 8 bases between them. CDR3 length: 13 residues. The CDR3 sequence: CASSVGGNTEAFF. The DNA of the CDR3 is TGTGCCAGCAGTGTAGGGGGAAACACTGAAGCTTTCTTT.

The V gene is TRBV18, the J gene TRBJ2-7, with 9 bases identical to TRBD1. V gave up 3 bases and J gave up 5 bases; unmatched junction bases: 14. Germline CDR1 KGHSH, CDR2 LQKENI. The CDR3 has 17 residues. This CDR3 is CASSPQRTGTGTDEQYF. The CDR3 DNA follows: TGTGCCAGCTCACCCCAACGAACCGGGACAGGGACCGACGAGCAGTACTTC.

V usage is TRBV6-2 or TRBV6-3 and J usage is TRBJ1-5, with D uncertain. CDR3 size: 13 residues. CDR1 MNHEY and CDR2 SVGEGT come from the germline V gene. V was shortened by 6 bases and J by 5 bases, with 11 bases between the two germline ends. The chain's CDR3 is CASSPLRDQPQHF. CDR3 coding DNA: TGTGCCAGCAGCCCTTTACGGGATCAGCCCCAGCATTTT.

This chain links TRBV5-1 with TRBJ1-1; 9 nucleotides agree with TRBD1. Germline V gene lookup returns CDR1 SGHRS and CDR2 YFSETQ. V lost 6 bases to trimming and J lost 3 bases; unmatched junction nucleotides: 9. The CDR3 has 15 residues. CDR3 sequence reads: CASTVQGALDTEAFF. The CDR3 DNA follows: TGCGCCAGCACCGTACAGGGGGCATTGGACACTGAAGCTTTCTTT.

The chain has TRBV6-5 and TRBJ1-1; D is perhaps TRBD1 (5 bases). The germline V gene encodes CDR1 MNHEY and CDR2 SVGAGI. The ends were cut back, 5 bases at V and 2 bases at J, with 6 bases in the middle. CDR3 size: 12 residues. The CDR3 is CASSRGNTEAFF. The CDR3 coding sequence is TGTGCCAGCAGTAGGGGAAACACTGAAGCTTTCTTT.

Here the CDR3 DNA reads TGTGCCAGCAGCTTAGGAGAAGAGACCCAGTACTTC. This translates into CASSLGEETQYF. The chain carries TRBV11-3 and TRBJ2-5; D is ambiguous. V lost 1 base, J lost 3 bases, and 3 bases lay in between. The germline CDR1 and CDR2 sequences are SGHNT and YENEEA. This CDR3 has 12 residues.

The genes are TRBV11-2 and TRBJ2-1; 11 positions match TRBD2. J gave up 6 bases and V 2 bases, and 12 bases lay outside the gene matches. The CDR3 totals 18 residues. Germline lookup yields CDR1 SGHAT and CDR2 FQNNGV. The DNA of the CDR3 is TGTGCCAGCAGCTTATTCCCCTCTGTAGCGGGAGGGATCAATGAGCAGTTCTTC. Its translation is CASSLFPSVAGGINEQFF.

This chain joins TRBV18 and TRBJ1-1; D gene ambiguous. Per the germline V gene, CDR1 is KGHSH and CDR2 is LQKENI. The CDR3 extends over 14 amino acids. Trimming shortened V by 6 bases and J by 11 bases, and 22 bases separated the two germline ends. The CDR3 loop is CASSDYTNTDCAFF. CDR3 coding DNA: TGTGCCAGCTCGGACTACACCAACACTGATTGTGCTTTCTTT. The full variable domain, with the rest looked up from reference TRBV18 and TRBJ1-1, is NAGVMQNPRHLVRRRGQEARLRCSPMKGHSHVYWYRQLPEEGLKFMVYLQKENIIDESGMPKERFSAEFPKEGPSILRIQQVVRGDSAAYFCASSDYTNTDCAFFGQGTRLTVV.

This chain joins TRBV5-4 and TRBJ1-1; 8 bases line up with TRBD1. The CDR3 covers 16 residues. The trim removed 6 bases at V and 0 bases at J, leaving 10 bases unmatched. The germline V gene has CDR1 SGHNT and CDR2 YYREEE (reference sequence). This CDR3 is CASNIGQGGLNTEAFF. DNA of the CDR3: TGTGCCAGCAATATTGGACAGGGTGGTCTGAACACTGAAGCTTTCTTT.

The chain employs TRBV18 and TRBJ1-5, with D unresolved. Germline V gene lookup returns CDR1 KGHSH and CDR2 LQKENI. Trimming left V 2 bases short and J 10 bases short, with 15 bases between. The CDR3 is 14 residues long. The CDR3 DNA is TGTGCCAGCTCACCAGCTAACGACGGGGAACCCCAGCATTTT. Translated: CASSPANDGEPQHF.

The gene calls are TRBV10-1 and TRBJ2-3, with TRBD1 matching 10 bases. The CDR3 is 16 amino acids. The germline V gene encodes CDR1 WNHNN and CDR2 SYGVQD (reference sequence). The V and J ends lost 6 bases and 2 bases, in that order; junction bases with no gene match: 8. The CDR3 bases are TGCGCCAGCAGCCCCGCCGGGACAGGGGACACAGATACGCAGTATTTT. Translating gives CASSPAGTGDTDTQYF.

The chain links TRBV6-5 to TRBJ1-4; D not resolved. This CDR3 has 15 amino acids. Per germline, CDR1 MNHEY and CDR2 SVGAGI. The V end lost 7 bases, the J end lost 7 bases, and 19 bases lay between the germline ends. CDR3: CASTSQREGSEKLFF. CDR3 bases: TGTGCCAGCACCTCCCAACGCGAGGGTAGTGAAAAACTGTTTTTT.

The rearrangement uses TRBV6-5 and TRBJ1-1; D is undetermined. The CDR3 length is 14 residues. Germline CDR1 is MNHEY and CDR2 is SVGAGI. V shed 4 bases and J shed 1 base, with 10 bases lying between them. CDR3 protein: CASSSYSQNTEAFF. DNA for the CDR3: TGTGCCAGCAGTTCATACAGCCAGAACACTGAAGCTTTCTTT.